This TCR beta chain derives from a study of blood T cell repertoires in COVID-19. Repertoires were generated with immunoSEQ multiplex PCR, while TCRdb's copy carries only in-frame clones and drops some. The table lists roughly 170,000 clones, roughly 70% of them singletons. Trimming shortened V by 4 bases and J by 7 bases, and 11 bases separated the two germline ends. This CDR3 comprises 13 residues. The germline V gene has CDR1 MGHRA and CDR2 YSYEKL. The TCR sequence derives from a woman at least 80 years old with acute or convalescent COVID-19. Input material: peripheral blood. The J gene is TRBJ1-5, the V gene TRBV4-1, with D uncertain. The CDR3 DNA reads TGCGCCAGCAGCCCCTACGGTGAGCAGCCCCAGCATTTT. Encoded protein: CASSPYGEQPQHF.